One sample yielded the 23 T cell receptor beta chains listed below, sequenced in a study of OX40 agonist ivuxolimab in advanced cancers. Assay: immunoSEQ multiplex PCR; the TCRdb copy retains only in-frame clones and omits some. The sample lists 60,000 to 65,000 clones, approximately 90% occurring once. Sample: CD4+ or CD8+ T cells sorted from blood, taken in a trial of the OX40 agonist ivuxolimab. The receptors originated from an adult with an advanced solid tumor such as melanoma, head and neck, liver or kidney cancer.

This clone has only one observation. This chain's CDR3 is CASSFLSQGEQYF. CDR3 nucleotide sequence: TGTGCCAGCAGCTTCCTATCCCAGGGCGAGCAGTACTTC. The V and J genes are TRBV11-3 and TRBJ2-7; D is possibly TRBD1 (5 bases). Germline V gene sequence: CDR1 SGHNT, CDR2 YENEEA. The V end lost 3 bases, the J end lost 6 bases, and 12 bases lay between the germline ends. This CDR3 is built from 13 residues.

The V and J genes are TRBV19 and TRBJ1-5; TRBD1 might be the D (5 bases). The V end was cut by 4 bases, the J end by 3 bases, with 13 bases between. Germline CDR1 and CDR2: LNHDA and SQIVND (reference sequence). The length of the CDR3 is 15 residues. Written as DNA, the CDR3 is TGTGCCAGTAGTACGTTCGCGACAGTCAATCAGCCCCAGCATTTT. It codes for CASSTFATVNQPQHF.

The CDR3 DNA reads TGCGCCAGCAGCTTGGCCGGGACAGGGGCTGGCTACACCTTC. The encoded protein is CASSLAGTGAGYTF. The V call is TRBV5-1, the J call TRBJ1-2, with 10 bases aligning to TRBD1. The CDR3 length is 14 residues. Germline CDR1 and CDR2: SGHRS and YFSETQ. V dropped 0 bases and J dropped 7; count of bases not matched to a gene: 3.

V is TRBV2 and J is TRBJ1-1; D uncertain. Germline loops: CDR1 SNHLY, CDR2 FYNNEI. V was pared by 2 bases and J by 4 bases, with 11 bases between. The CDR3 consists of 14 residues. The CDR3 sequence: CASSEPGWSTEAFF. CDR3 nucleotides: TGTGCCAGCAGTGAACCGGGTTGGAGCACTGAAGCTTTCTTT.

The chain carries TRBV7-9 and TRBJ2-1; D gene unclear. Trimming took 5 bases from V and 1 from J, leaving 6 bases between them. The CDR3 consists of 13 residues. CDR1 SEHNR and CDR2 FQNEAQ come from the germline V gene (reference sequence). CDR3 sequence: CASSPESYNEQFF. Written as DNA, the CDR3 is TGTGCCAGCAGCCCAGAGTCCTACAATGAGCAGTTCTTC.

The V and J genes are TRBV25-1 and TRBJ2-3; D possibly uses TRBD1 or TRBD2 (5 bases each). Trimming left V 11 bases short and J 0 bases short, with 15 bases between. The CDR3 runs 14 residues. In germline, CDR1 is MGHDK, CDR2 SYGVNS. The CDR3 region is CAGGPGDSTDTQYF. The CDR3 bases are TGTGCCGGCGGTCCCGGGGACAGCACAGATACGCAGTATTTT.

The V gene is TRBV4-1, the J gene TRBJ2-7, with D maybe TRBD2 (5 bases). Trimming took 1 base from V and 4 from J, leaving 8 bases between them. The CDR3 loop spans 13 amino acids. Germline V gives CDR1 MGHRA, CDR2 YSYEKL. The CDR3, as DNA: TGCGCCAGCAGCCAAGTCGGGGAGTACGAGCAGTACTTC. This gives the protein CASSQVGEYEQYF.

In DNA, the CDR3 is TGTGCCAGCAGTGAAGCTGGGGGGGGCTCTCAAAACATTCAGTACTTC. It specifies CASSEAGGGSQNIQYF. The gene calls are TRBV6-1 and TRBJ2-4, with a weak D call TRBD2 (7 bases). Trimming left V 0 bases short and J 5 bases short, with 14 bases between. The CDR3 runs to 16 residues. Germline assignment: CDR1 MNHNS and CDR2 SASEGT.

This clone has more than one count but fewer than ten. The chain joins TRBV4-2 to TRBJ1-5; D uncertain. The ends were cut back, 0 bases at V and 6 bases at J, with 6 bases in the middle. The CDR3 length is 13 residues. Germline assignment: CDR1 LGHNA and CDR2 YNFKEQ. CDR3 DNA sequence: TGTGCCAGCAGCCAAGAGTGGTTTCAGCCCCAGCATTTT. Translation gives CASSQEWFQPQHF.

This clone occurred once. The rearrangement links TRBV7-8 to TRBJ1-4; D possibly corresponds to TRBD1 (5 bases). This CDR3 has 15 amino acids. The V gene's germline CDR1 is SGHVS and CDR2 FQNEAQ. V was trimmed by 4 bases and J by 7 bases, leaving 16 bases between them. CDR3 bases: TGTGCCAGCAGCTCCAACAGAGGGGCCTTTGAAAAACTGTTTTTT. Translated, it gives CASSSNRGAFEKLFF.

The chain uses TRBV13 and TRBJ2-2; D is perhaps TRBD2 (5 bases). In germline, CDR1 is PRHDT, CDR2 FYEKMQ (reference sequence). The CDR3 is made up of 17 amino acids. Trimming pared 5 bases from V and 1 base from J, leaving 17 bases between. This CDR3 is CASSLYLRVRNTGELFF. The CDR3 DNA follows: TGTGCCAGCAGCCTGTATCTGAGGGTTCGGAACACCGGGGAGCTGTTTTTT.

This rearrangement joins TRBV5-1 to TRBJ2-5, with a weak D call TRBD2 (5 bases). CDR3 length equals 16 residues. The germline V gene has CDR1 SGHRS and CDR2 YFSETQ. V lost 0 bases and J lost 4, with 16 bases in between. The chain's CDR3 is CASSLGAGLLGETQYF. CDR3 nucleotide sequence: TGCGCCAGCAGCTTGGGGGCGGGCCTCCTGGGAGAGACCCAGTACTTC.

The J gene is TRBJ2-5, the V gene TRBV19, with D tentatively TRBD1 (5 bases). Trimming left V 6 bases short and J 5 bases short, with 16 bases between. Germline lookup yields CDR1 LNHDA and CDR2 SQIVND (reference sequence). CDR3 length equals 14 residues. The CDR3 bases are TGTGCCAGTAGATTGACAGCAGGGTTGGAGACCCAGTACTTC. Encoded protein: CASRLTAGLETQYF.

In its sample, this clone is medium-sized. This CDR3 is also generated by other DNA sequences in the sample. CDR3 sequence (DNA): TGTGCCAGCAGCCCGAAGACCGGTTCCTACGAGCAGTACTTC. Translated: CASSPKTGSYEQYF. This rearrangement joins TRBV7-9 to TRBJ2-7; D is undetermined. The CDR3 runs to 14 residues. Looked up from germline, CDR1 is SEHNR and CDR2 is FQNEAQ (reference sequence). V was pared by 5 bases and J by 1 base, with 12 bases between.

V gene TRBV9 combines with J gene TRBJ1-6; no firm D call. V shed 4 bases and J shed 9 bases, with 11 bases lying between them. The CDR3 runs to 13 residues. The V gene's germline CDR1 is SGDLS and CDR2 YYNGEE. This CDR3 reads CASSRKGGSPLHF. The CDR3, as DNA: TGTGCCAGCAGCCGGAAGGGTGGTTCACCCCTCCACTTT.

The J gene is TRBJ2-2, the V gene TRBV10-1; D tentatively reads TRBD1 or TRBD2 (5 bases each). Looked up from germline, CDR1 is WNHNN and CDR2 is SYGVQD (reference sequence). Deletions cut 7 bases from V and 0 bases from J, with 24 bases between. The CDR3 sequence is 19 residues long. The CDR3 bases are TGCGCCAGCAAGTTATCGTTTGGGGACCATCCCCCGAACACCGGGGAGCTGTTTTTT. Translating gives CASKLSFGDHPPNTGELFF.

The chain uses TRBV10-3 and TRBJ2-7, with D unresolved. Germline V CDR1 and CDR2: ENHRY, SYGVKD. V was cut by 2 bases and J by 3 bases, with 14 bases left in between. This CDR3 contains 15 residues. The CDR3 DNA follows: TGTGCCATCAGTGAGACGCACAGAGCCAACTACGAGCAGTACTTC. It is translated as CAISETHRANYEQYF.

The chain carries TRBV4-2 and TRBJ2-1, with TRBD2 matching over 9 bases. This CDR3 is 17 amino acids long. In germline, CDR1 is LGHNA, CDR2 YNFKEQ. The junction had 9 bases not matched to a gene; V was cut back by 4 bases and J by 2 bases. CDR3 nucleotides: TGTGCCAGCAGCCGCGGGCTGGCGGGGGGGGCCTACAATGAGCAGTTCTTC. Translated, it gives CASSRGLAGGAYNEQFF.

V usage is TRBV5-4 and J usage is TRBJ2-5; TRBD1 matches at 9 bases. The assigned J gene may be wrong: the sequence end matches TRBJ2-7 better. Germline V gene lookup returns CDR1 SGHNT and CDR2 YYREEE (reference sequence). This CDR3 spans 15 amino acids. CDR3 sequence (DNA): TGTGCCAGCAGCCCCGGGACAGGGCGCCCCCACGAGCAGTACTTC. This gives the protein CASSPGTGRPHEQYF.

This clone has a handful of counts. The CDR3 is CASSLGRGYGNQPQHF. The DNA of the CDR3 is TGTGCCAGCAGTTTAGGCAGGGGGTATGGCAATCAGCCCCAGCATTTT. The chain is built from TRBV27 and TRBJ1-5; 7 nucleotides align to TRBD1. The CDR3 sequence is 16 residues long. The trim removed 2 bases at V and 2 bases at J, leaving 6 bases unmatched. Germline values: CDR1 MNHEY, CDR2 SMNVEV (reference sequence).

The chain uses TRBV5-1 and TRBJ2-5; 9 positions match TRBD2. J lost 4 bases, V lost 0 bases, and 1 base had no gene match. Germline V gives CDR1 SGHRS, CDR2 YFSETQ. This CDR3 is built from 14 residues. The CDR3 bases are TGCGCCAGCAGCTTGGGCGGGAGGGGAGAGACCCAGTACTTC. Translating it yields CASSLGGRGETQYF.

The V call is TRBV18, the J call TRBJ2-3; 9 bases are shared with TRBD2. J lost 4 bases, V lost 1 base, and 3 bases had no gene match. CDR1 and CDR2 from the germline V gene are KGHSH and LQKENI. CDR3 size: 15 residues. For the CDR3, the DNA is TGTGCCAGCTCACCACGCGGGGGGGCTTCAGATACGCAGTATTTT. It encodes CASSPRGGASDTQYF.

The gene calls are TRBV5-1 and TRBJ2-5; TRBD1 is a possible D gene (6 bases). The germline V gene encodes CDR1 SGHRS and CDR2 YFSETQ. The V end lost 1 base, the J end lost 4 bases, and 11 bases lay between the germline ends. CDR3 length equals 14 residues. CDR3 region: CASSLSAGVETQYF. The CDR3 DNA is TGCGCCAGCAGCTTGTCAGCAGGGGTAGAGACCCAGTACTTC.